These 6 T cell receptor beta chains were all obtained from the same sample, sequenced in a study of cytomegalovirus exposure and HLA in healthy donors (dated by TCRdb to the late 2010s). Library creation used the immunoSEQ multiplex PCR assay. Not all clones reach the TCRdb copy of this immuneACCESS table, which keeps in-frame sequences only. Checked studies attribute under half of the gap to unresolved V genes and leave the rest unexplained. The sample includes fewer than 150,000 clones, with around 87% observed a single time. Of the sample, around 10% is held by the ten largest clones. Sequences were obtained from PBMCs. Source of these receptors: a man between 18 and 35 years old in good health and CMV-seropositive.

Regarding this clone: This CDR3 is also generated by other DNA sequences in the sample. The chain employs TRBV27 and TRBJ2-1; TRBD1 aligns across 7 bases. The CDR3 sequence is 16 residues long. V trimming: 6 bases; J trimming: 5 bases; junction bases outside the gene matches: 13. Germline CDR1 reads MNHEY; CDR2 reads SMNVEV (reference sequence). DNA for the CDR3: TGTGCCAGCAGATTCCAAGGGGGCGCTCGTAACAATGAGCAGTTCTTC. Translation: CASRFQGGARNNEQFF.

In this sample, this clone turned up a few times. V and J are TRBV10-1 and TRBJ2-1; the D is unclear. V was pared by 2 bases and J by 4 bases, with 6 bases between. The CDR3 is made up of 13 amino acids. Germline loops: CDR1 WNHNN, CDR2 SYGVQD (reference sequence). CDR3: CASSEQTYNEQFF. In nucleotides, the CDR3 is TGCGCCAGCAGTGAGCAGACTTACAATGAGCAGTTCTTC.

The V and J genes are TRBV21-1 and TRBJ2-7; TRBD1 is the table's D call and was not checked against the DNA. TRBV21-1 is annotated as a pseudogene. There are 15 residues in the CDR3. The CDR3, as DNA: TGTGCCAGCAGCAATGAAGACAGGGGGACCTACGAGCAGTACTTC. This gives the protein CASSNEDRGTYEQYF.

The chain combines TRBV6-5 with TRBJ2-7; 8 bases map to TRBD1. Germline values: CDR1 MNHEY, CDR2 SVGAGI. CDR3 length equals 15 residues. With 2 bases clipped from V and 2 bases from J, the junction kept 5 bases outside the gene matches. CDR3 sequence (DNA): TGTGCCAGCAGTTACGGGACAGGTGGGGCCTACGAGCAGTACTTC. It yields the protein CASSYGTGGAYEQYF.

This clone was seen a few times. This chain uses TRBV6-1 with TRBJ1-4; D gene unclear. Between the trimmed V and J ends, which lost 7 bases and 8 bases, there was a span of 20 bases. CDR1 MNHNS and CDR2 SASEGT come from the germline V gene. The CDR3 has 15 residues. CDR3: CASNTGGGFGEKLFF. The CDR3 DNA sequence: TGTGCCAGCAACACCGGAGGCGGATTTGGGGAAAAACTGTTTTTT.

The chain links TRBV6-1 to TRBJ2-6, with unresolved D. V was cut by 8 bases and J by 0 bases, with 11 bases left in between. Germline lookup yields CDR1 MNHNS and CDR2 SASEGT. The CDR3 covers 15 residues. This chain's CDR3 is CASGPYSSGANVLTF. CDR3 coding DNA: TGTGCCAGCGGGCCCTACAGCTCTGGGGCCAACGTCCTGACTTTC.